This entry describes one TCR beta chain. The antigen remains unidentified. The source of the sample is a study of Tregs in tolerant kidney transplant recipients. The overall study: Related graft donors supplied nonmyeloablative bone marrow transplants, and mixed chimerism was transient. Findings and limits, study-wide: Tolerant patients' donor-specific Tregs expanded beyond overall Tregs, suggesting antigen-driven growth.

Using immunoSEQ multiplex PCR, the repertoire was profiled, and TCRdb retains in-frame clones only, with some absent. The sample holds 70,000 to 95,000 clones, 80% to 95% seen once. Unstimulated regulatory T cells (CD4+CD25+CD127-), CD4+CD25- non-regulatory cells, CD4 and CD8 cells were FACS-sorted from thawed PBMCs. The junction had 7 bases not matched to a gene; V was cut back by 1 base and J by 6 bases. The CDR3 runs 15 residues. The V gene's germline CDR1 is SGHAT and CDR2 FQNNGV. The source of this sequence is a human donor who received a combined kidney and bone marrow transplant. The chain carries TRBV11-2 and TRBJ2-7; TRBD2 matches at 9 bases. The material was Tregs from blood, obtained before the transplant. CDR3 nucleotide sequence: TGTGCCAGCAGCTTAGGTCTAGCGGGAAGGGGCGAGCAGTACTTC. Protein sequence: CASSLGLAGRGEQYF.